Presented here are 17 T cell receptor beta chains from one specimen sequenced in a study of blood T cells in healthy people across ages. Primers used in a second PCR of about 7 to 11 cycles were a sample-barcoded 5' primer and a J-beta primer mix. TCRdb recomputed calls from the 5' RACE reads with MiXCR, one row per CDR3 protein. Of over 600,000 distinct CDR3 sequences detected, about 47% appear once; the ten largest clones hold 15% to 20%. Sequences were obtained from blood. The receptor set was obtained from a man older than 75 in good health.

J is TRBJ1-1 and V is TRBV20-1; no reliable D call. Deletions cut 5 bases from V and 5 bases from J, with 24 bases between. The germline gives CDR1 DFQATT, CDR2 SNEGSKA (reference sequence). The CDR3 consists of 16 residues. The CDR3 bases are TGCAGTGCTTTATCAACAGTGAGACGTGGGAGGACTGAAGCTTTCTTT. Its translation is CSALSTVRRGRTEAFF.

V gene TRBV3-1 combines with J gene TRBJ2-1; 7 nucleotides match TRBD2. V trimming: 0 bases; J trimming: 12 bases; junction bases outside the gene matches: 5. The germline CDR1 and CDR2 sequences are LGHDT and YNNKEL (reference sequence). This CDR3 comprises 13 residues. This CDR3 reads CASSQDAGVVQFF. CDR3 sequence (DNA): TGTGCCAGCAGCCAAGACGCGGGGGTAGTGCAGTTCTTC.

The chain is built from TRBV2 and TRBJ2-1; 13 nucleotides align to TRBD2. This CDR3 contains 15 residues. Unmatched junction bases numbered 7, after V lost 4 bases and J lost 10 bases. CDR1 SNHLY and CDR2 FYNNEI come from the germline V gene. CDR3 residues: CASSVRTSGRGEQFF. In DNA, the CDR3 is TGTGCCAGCAGTGTTAGGACTAGCGGGAGAGGGGAGCAGTTCTTC.

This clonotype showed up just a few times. The CDR3 reads CASSLSGVGNIQYF. Written as DNA, the CDR3 is TGTGCCAGCAGTTTATCTGGGGTTGGGAACATTCAGTACTTC. The chain carries TRBV12-3 or TRBV12-4 and TRBJ2-4; D gene unclear. Between the trimmed V and J ends, which lost 2 bases and 7 bases, there was a span of 12 bases. The CDR3 runs to 14 residues.

For the CDR3, the DNA is TGTGCCAGCAGCCAAGAGCCAGAAGCAGAGACCCAGTACTTC. This encodes CASSQEPEAETQYF. The chain employs TRBV3-1 and TRBJ2-5, with D hard to call. V lost 0 bases and J 4 bases, leaving 9 bases between the germline ends. This CDR3 has 14 residues. CDR1 is LGHDT and CDR2 is YNNKEL in the germline V gene (reference sequence).

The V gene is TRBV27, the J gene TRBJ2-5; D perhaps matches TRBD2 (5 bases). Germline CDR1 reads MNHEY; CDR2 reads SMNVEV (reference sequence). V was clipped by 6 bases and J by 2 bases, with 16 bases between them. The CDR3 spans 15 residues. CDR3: CASSLLASGQETQYF. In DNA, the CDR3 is TGTGCCAGCAGCCTCCTAGCAAGTGGACAAGAGACCCAGTACTTC.

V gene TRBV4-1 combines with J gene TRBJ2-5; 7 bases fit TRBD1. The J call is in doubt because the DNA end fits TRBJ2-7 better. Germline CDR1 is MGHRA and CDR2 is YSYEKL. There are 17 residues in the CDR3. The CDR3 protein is CASSQDPTQTGNYEQYF. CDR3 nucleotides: TGCGCCAGCAGCCAAGATCCCACCCAGACAGGGAACTACGAGCAGTACTTC.

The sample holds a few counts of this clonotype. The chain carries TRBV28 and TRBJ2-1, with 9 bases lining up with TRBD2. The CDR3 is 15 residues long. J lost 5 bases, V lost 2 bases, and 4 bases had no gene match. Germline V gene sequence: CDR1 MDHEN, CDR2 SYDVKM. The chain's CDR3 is CASSLNSGRNNEQFF. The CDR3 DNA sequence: TGTGCCAGCAGTTTAAATAGCGGGAGAAACAATGAGCAGTTCTTC.

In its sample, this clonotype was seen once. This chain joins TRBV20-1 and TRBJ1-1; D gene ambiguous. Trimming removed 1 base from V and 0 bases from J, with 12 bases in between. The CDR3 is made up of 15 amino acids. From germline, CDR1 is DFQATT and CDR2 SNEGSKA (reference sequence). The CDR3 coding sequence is TGCAGTGCTAGAGCGGCGGGCAGACTGAACACTGAAGCTTTCTTT. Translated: CSARAAGRLNTEAFF.

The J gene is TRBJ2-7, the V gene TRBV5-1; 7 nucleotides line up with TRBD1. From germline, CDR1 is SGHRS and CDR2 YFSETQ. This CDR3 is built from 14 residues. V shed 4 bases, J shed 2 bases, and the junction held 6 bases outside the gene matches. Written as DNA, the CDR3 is TGCGCCAGCAGCGCCGGGACAGACCCCTACGAGCAGTACTTC. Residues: CASSAGTDPYEQYF. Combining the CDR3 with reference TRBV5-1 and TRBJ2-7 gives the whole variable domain KAGVTQTPRYLIKTRGQQVTLSCSPISGHRSVSWYQQTPGQGLQFLFEYFSETQRNKGNFPGRFSGRQFSNSRSEMNVSTLELGDSALYLCASSAGTDPYEQYFGPGTRLTVT.

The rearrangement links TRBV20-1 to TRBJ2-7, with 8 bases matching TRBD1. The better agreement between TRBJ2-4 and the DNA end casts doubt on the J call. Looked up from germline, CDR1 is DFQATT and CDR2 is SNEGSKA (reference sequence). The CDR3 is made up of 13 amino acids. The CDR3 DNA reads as TGCAGTGCGGGACAGGTCCCCCGGAACATTCAGTACTTC. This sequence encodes CSAGQVPRNIQYF.

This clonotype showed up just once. The CDR3 is CSAPRSGDEQYF. Here the CDR3 DNA reads TGCAGTGCCCCCCGTTCGGGTGACGAGCAGTACTTC. This sequence joins TRBV20-1 and TRBJ2-4, with unresolved D. The J call may be incorrect, as the DNA end agrees better with TRBJ2-7. The V gene's germline CDR1 is DFQATT and CDR2 SNEGSKA (reference sequence). The CDR3 contains 12 residues.

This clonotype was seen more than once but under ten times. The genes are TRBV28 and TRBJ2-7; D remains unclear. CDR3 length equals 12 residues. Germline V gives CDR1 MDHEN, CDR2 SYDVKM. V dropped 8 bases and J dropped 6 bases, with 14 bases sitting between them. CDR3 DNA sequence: TGTGCCAGCCCTATTACGTGCCCCGAGCAGTACTTC. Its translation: CASPITCPEQYF.

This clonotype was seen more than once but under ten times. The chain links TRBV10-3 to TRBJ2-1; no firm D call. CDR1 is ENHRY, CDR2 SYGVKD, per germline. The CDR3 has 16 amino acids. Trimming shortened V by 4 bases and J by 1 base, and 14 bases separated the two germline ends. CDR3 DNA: TGTGCCATCAGTGCGAGAGGAGACATTTCCTACAATGAGCAGTTCTTC. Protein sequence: CAISARGDISYNEQFF.

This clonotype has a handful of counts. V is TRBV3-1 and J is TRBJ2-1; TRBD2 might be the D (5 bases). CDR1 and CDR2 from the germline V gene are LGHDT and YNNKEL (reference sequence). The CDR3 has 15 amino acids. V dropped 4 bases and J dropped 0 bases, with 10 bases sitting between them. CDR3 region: CASSPTTSSYNEQFF. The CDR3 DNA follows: TGTGCCAGCAGCCCGACTACCTCCTCCTACAATGAGCAGTTCTTC.

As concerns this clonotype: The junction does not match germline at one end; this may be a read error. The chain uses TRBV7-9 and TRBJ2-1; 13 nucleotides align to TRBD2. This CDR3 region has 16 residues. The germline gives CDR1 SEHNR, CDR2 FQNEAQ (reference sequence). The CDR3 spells CASSGTSGNIYNERFF. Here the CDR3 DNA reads TGTGCCAGCAGCGGGACTAGCGGGAACATTTACAATGAGCGGTTCTTC. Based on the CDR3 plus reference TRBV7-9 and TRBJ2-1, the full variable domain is DTGVSQNPRHKITKRGQNVTFRCDPISEHNRLYWYRQTLGQGPEFLTYFQNEAQLEKSRLLSDRFSAERPKGSFSTLEIQRTEQGDSAMYLCASSGTSGNIYNERFFGPGTRLTVL.

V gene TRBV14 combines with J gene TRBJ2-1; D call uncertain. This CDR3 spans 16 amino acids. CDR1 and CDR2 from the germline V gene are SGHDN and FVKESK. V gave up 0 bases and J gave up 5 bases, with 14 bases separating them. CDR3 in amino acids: CASSQDLASTHNEQFF. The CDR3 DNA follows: TGTGCCAGCAGCCAAGATCTGGCGAGTACCCACAATGAGCAGTTCTTC. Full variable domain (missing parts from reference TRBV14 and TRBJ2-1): EAGVTQFPSHSVIEKGQTVTLRCDPISGHDNLYWYRRVMGKEIKFLLHFVKESKQDESGMPNNRFLAERTGGTYSTLKVQPAELEDSGVYFCASSQDLASTHNEQFFGPGTRLTVL.